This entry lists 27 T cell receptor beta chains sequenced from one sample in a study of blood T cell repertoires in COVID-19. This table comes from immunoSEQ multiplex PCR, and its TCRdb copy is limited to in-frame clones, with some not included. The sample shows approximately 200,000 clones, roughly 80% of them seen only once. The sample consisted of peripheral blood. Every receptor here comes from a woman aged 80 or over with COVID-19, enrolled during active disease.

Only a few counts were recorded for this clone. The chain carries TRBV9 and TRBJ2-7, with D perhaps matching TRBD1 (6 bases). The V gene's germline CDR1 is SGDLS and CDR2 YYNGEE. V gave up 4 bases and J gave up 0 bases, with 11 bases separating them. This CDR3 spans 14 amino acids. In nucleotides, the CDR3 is TGTGCCAGCAGCCTACAGGGTAGCTCCTACGAGCAGTACTTC. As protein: CASSLQGSSYEQYF.

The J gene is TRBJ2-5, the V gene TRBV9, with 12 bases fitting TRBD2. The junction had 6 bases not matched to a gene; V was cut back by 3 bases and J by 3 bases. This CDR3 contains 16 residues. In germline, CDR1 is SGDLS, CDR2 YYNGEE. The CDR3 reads CASSDRTSGDKETQYF. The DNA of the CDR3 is TGTGCCAGCAGCGACCGGACTAGCGGGGACAAAGAGACCCAGTACTTC.

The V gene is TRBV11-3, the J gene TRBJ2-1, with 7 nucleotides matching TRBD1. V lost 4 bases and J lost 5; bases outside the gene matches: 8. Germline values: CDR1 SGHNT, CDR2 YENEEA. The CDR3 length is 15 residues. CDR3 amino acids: CASSSQSQGDNEQFF. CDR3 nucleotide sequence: TGTGCCAGCAGCTCCCAGTCCCAGGGGGACAATGAGCAGTTCTTC.

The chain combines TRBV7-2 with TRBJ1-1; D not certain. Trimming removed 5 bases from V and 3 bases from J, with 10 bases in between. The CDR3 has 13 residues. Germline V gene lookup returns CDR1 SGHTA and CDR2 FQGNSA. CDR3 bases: TGTGCCAGCAGCCCCTTGAGGGACACTGAAGCTTTCTTT. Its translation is CASSPLRDTEAFF.

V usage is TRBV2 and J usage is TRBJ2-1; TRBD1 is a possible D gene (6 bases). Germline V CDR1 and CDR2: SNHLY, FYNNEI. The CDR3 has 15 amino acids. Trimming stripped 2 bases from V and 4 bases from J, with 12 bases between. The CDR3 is CASSEPATGYNEQFF. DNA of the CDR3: TGTGCCAGCAGTGAACCGGCTACAGGGTACAATGAGCAGTTCTTC.

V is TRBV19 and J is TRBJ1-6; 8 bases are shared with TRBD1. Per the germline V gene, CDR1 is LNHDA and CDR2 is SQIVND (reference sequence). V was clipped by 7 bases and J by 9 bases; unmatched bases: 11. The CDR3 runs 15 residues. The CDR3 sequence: CASKEADRVISPLHF. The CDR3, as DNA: TGTGCCAGTAAGGAGGCGGACAGGGTTATTTCACCCCTCCACTTT.

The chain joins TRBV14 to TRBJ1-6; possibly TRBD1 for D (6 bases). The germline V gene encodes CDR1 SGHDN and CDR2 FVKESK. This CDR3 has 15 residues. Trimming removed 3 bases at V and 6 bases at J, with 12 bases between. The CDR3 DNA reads TGTGCCAGCAGCCAGTTAGCAGGGGCTAATTCACCCCTCCACTTT. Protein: CASSQLAGANSPLHF.

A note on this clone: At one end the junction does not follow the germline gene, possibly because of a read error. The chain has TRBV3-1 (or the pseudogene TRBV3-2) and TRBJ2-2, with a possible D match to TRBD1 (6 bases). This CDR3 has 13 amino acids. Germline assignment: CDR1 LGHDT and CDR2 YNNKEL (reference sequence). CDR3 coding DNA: TGTGCCAGCAACCAACAGGGCACCGGGGAGCTGTTTTTT. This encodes CASNQQGTGELFF.

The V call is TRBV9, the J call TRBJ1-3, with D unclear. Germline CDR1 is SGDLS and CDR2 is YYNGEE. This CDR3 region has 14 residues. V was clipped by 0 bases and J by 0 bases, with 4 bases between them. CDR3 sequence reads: CASSVDSSGNTIYF. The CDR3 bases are TGTGCCAGCAGCGTAGATAGCTCTGGAAACACCATATATTTT.

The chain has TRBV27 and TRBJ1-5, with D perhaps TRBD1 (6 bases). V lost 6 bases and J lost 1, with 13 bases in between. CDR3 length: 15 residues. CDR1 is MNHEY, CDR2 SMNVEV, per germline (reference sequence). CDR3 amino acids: CASRDTGPSNQPQHF. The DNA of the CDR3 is TGTGCCAGCAGGGACACAGGGCCGAGCAATCAGCCCCAGCATTTT.

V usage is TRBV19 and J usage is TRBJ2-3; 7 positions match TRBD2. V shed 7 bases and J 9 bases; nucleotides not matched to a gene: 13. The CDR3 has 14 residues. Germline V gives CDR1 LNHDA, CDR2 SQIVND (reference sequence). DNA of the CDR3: TGTGCCAGTAAAGGGGACTATACGTGGGCGACGCAGTATTTT. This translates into CASKGDYTWATQYF.

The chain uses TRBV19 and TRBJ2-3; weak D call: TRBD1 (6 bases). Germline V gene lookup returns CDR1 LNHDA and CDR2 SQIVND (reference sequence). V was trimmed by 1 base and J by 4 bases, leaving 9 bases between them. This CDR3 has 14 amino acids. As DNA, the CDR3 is TGTGCCAGTAGTATAGGACAGGAGTCAGATACGCAGTATTTT. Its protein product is CASSIGQESDTQYF.

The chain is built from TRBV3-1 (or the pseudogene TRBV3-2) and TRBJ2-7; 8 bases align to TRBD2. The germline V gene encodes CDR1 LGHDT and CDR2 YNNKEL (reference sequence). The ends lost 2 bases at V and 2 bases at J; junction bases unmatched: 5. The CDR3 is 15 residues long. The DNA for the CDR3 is TGTGCCAGCAGCCAACCCTCGGGGGGGACCTACGAGCAGTACTTC. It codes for CASSQPSGGTYEQYF.

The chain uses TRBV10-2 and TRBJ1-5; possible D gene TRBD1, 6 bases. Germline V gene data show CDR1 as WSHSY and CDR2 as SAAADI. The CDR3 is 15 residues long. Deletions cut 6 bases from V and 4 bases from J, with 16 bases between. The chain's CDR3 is CASSPGWTANQPQHF. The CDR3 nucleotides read TGCGCCAGCAGCCCTGGGTGGACAGCAAATCAGCCCCAGCATTTT.

In nucleotides, the CDR3 is TGTGCCAGTAGTGTTACGCAGGGAGGACTTTTGGGGCCCCAGCATTTT. Translated, it gives CASSVTQGGLLGPQHF. The rearrangement links TRBV19 to TRBJ1-5, with D maybe TRBD1 (5 bases). In germline, CDR1 is LNHDA, CDR2 SQIVND (reference sequence). V was pared by 5 bases and J by 9 bases, with 23 bases between. The CDR3 has 16 residues.

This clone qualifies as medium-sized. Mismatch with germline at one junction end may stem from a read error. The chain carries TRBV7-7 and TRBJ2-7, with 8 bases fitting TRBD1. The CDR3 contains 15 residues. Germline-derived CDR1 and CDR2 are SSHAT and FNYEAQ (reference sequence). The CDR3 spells CASSLEQGGHYEQYF. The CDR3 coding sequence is TGTGCTAGCAGCTTAGAACAGGGGGGCCACTACGAGCAGTACTTC.

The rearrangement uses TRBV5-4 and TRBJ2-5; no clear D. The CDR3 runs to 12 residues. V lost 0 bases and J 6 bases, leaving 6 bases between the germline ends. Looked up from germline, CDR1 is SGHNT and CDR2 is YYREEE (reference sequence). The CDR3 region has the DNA TGTGCCAGCAGCTTGGACGGTCAGACCCAGTACTTC. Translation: CASSLDGQTQYF. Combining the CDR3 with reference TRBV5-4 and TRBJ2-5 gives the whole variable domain ETGVTQSPTHLIKTRGQQVTLRCSSQSGHNTVSWYQQALGQGPQFIFQYYREEENGRGNFPPRFSGLQFPNYSSELNVNALELDDSALYLCASSLDGQTQYFGPGTRLLVL.

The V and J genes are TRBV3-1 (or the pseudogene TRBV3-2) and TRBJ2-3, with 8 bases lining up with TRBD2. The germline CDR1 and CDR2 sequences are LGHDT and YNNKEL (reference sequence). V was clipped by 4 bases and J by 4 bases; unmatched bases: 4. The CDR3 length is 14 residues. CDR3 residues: CASSLTSGADTQYF. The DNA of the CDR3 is TGTGCCAGCAGCCTTACTAGCGGTGCAGATACGCAGTATTTT.

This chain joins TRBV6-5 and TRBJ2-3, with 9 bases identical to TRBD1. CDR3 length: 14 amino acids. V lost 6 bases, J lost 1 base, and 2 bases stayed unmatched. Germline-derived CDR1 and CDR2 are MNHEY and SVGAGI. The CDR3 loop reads CASSRDRGTDTQYF. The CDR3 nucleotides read TGTGCCAGCAGCCGGGACAGGGGCACAGATACGCAGTATTTT.

CDR3 loop: CASKVTITDTQYF. CDR3 coding DNA: TGTGCCAGCAAAGTGACTATCACAGATACGCAGTATTTT. The chain joins TRBV6-5 to TRBJ2-3; maybe TRBD2 (5 bases). With 7 bases removed from V and 2 bases from J, the gap between germline ends came to 10 bases. Germline-derived CDR1 and CDR2 are MNHEY and SVGAGI. The CDR3 covers 13 residues.

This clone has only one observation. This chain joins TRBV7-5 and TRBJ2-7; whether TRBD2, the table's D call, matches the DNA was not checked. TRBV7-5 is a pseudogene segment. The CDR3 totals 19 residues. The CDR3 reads CVRSLPPRRTSGKHYEQYF. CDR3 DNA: TGTGTCAGAAGCTTACCCCCACGCCGGACTAGCGGGAAACATTACGAGCAGTACTTC.

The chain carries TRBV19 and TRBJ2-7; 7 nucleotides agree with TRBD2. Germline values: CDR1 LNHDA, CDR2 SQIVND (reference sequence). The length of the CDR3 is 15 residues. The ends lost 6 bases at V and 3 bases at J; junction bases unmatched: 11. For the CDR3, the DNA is TGTGCCAGTAGCCCTCGAGGAGGCGGGGGCTACGAGCAGTACTTC. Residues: CASSPRGGGGYEQYF.

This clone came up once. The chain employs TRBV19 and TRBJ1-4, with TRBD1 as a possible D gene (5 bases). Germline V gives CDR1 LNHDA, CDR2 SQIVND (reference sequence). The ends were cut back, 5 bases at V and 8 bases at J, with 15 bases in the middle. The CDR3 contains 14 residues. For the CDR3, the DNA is TGTGCCAGTAGTGGAGTAGGGGTTTGGGAAAAACTGTTTTTT. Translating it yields CASSGVGVWEKLFF.

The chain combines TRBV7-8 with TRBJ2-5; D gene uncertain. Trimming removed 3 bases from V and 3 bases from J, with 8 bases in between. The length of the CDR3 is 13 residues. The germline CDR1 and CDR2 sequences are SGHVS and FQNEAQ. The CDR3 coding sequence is TGTGCCAGCAGCTTCGTCCGGGAAGAGACCCAGTACTTC. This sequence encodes CASSFVREETQYF.

CDR3 in DNA: TGTGCCAGCTCACTCGGGACAGGGGATTACGGCTACACCTTC. This encodes CASSLGTGDYGYTF. The V gene is TRBV18, the J gene TRBJ1-2, with 10 bases aligning to TRBD1. The CDR3 loop spans 14 amino acids. Per germline, CDR1 KGHSH and CDR2 LQKENI. V shed 4 bases and J 8 bases; nucleotides not matched to a gene: 7.

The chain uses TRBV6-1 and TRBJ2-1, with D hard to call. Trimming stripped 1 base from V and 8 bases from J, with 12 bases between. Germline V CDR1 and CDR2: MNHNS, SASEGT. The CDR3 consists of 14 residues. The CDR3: CASSEVTVAYEQFF. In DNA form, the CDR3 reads TGTGCCAGCAGTGAAGTGACTGTAGCATATGAGCAGTTCTTC.

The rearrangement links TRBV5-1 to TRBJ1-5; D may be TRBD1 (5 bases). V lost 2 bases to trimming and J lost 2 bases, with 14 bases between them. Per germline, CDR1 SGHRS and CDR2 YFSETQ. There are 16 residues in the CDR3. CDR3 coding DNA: TGCGCCAGCAGCTTAGACAGACCCGACGGCAATCAGCCCCAGCATTTT. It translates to CASSLDRPDGNQPQHF.